One T cell receptor (beta chain) is described in this entry. Antigen unknown. The repertoire was sequenced with immunoSEQ multiplex PCR; TCRdb's copy has only in-frame clones and lacks some. The sample includes under 1,100,000 clones, about 74% of them seen just once. This CDR3 has 17 amino acids. V was trimmed by 5 bases and J by 2 bases, leaving 16 bases between them. Germline CDR1 and CDR2: SEHNR and FQNEAQ (reference sequence). This entry belongs to a study of shared clonotypes between healthy human individuals. Study summary: For every donor, three CD4 naive, three CD4 memory, two CD8 naive and one CD8 memory plates were used.

Study-level findings and limits: Sequencing depth was predicted to influence how clonotypes are shared among donors. Clonotype sharing across several donors was observed for about 5.2% of naive CD4 clonotypes.

The sequence derives from a man between 18 and 29 years old in good health. The rearrangement joins TRBV7-9 to TRBJ2-6; perhaps TRBD1 as D (6 bases). The specimen was memory CD4+ T cells sorted from blood. Subset described: CD45RA-negative fraction. CDR3 residues: CASSPSTGSPGANVLTF. The CDR3 nucleotides read TGTGCCAGCAGCCCGTCGACAGGTTCGCCTGGGGCCAACGTCCTGACTTTC.